Below, 5 T cell receptor beta chains from the same sample are listed, as sequenced in a study of T-cell reconstitution after alpha-beta-depleted transplantation in children. A TCRbeta library incorporating unique molecular identifiers was prepared. One entry per CDR3 protein results from TCRdb running MiXCR on the PCR reads. The profile shows 780,000 or so distinct CDR3 sequences, 15% to 20% of them singletons. The sample here was PBMCs, mostly from graft donor cells, taken 360 days after TCRalphabeta/CD19-depleted stem cell transplant. Source of these receptors: a male patient between 5 and 17 years old who had a stem cell transplant for acute lymphoblastic leukemia, so the T cells may come from the graft donor.

This clonotype was detected only a few times. The V and J genes are TRBV20-1 and TRBJ1-1; D gene uncertain. Germline values: CDR1 DFQATT, CDR2 SNEGSKA (reference sequence). CDR3 length equals 13 residues. V was shortened by 2 bases and J by 0 bases, with 7 bases between the two germline ends. CDR3 nucleotides: TGCAGTGCTAGAAATCGGGTGAACACTGAAGCTTTCTTT. This codes for CSARNRVNTEAFF.

The rearrangement links TRBV10-3 to TRBJ2-7, with D tentatively TRBD2 (6 bases). This CDR3 region has 16 residues. The germline V gene has CDR1 ENHRY and CDR2 SYGVKD. Trimming shortened V by 4 bases and J by 1 base, and 17 bases separated the two germline ends. DNA for the CDR3: TGTGCCATCAGTGGCAAAGGGACTTCGTTTTCCTACGAGCAGTACTTC. Protein product: CAISGKGTSFSYEQYF.

This clonotype was seen many times. V is TRBV5-6 and J is TRBJ2-1; 16 bases map to TRBD2. V lost 6 bases, J lost 2 bases, and 5 bases stayed unmatched. Germline V gene sequence: CDR1 SGHDT, CDR2 YYEEEE. The CDR3 is 17 residues long. CDR3 protein: CASKGLAGGRAYNEQFF. In DNA, the CDR3 is TGTGCCAGCAAGGGACTAGCGGGAGGGAGGGCCTACAATGAGCAGTTCTTC.

The chain recombines TRBV10-3 with TRBJ2-2; TRBD2 matches at 10 bases. The CDR3 is 19 residues long. The junction had 9 bases not matched to a gene; V was cut back by 1 base and J by 1 base. Germline CDR1 ENHRY, CDR2 SYGVKD. The CDR3 region is CAISEFRVAGGWNTGELFF. DNA of the CDR3: TGTGCCATCAGTGAGTTCCGGGTAGCGGGAGGATGGAACACCGGGGAGCTGTTTTTT.

J is TRBJ2-3 and V is TRBV9; 10 bases align to TRBD2. After removal of 5 bases from V and 3 bases from J, the junction contained 6 bases not matched to a gene. CDR1 SGDLS and CDR2 YYNGEE come from the germline V gene. CDR3 length: 15 residues. CDR3 DNA: TGTGCCAGCAGGGATCCGGGACTAGCGACAGATACGCAGTATTTT. Translating gives CASRDPGLATDTQYF.